The rows below give T cell receptor beta chains drawn from one sample of a study of regulatory T cells in long-lasting Graves disease. TCRdb reanalysed the multiplex PCR reads using MiXCR and keeps one entry per CDR3 protein. The sample contains about 560,000 distinct CDR3 sequences, 15% to 20% of which appear only once. This sample also belongs to another study, concerning T cells in Graves' hyperthyroidism and ophthalmopathy.

The material sequenced was peripheral blood mononuclear cells (PBMCs), taken at new diagnosis, from a patient treated with antithyroid drugs. The receptors shown here come from a man aged 18 to 35 with Graves disease. The CDR3 runs from the conserved cysteine through the conserved F or W. Fields, in order: V gene, CDR3 length, D gene, J gene, clone size, CDR3 DNA, CDR3 protein. A D gene is named only where the DNA matches it firmly. Only part of the rows carry a size: once, few, many, or a class if the clone is expanded.

v_call: TRBV12-3/TRBV12-4; cdr3_length: 16; d_call: TRBD1; j_call: TRBJ1-2; clone_size: many; cdr3_nt: TGTGCCAGCAGTTTAAGACAGGGCAATACTAACTATGGCTACACCTTC; cdr3_aa: CASSLRQGNTNYGYTF
v_call: TRBV7-3; cdr3_length: 13; d_call: -; j_call: TRBJ1-1; clone_size: many; cdr3_nt: TGTGCCAGCAGCCCCAAGCCGGGTGGTGAAGCTTTCTTT; cdr3_aa: CASSPKPGGEAFF
v_call: TRBV9; cdr3_length: 14; d_call: TRBD2; j_call: TRBJ2-7; clone_size: few; cdr3_nt: TGTGCCAGCAGCGTAGTAGCGGGGACTTACGAGCAGTACTTC; cdr3_aa: CASSVVAGTYEQYF
v_call: TRBV27; cdr3_length: 16; d_call: TRBD2; j_call: TRBJ2-1; clone_size: many; cdr3_nt: TGTGCCAGCAGTCTCTCAGGCCCGGGAGGGCCATCTGAGCAGTTCTTC; cdr3_aa: CASSLSGPGGPSEQFF
v_call: TRBV7-9; cdr3_length: 13; d_call: TRBD2; j_call: TRBJ2-1; clone_size: many; cdr3_nt: TGTGCCAGCAGCTTAGCGTCCGGGGAGGGCCAGTTCTTC; cdr3_aa: CASSLASGEGQFF
v_call: TRBV7-9; cdr3_length: 16; d_call: -; j_call: TRBJ1-3; clone_size: -; cdr3_nt: TGTGCCAGCAGCTTACCCCGGGTTGAGGCTGGAAACACCATATATTTT; cdr3_aa: CASSLPRVEAGNTIYF
v_call: TRBV5-1; cdr3_length: 16; d_call: TRBD2; j_call: TRBJ2-1; clone_size: many; cdr3_nt: TGCGCCAGCAGCTTGGAGGGACTAGCGGGAAGTAATGAGCAGTTCTTC; cdr3_aa: CASSLEGLAGSNEQFF
v_call: TRBV2; cdr3_length: 13; d_call: -; j_call: TRBJ1-1; clone_size: -; cdr3_nt: TGTGCCAGCACCAAGAGAGATAACACTGAAGCTTTCTTT; cdr3_aa: CASTKRDNTEAFF
v_call: TRBV6-2/TRBV6-3; cdr3_length: 13; d_call: TRBD1; j_call: TRBJ2-7; clone_size: -; cdr3_nt: TGTGCCAGCAGGACGACAGGGTTTTTCGAGCAGTACTTC; cdr3_aa: CASRTTGFFEQYF
v_call: TRBV5-1; cdr3_length: 16; d_call: TRBD2; j_call: TRBJ2-1; clone_size: -; cdr3_nt: TGCGCCAGCAGCCGCCAGAGTAGCGGGAGTAGTCGTGAGCAGTTCTTC; cdr3_aa: CASSRQSSGSSREQFF
v_call: TRBV30; cdr3_length: 16; d_call: TRBD2; j_call: TRBJ2-1; clone_size: few; cdr3_nt: TGTGCCTGGGAGGGAGCGGGAAAGAGCTCCTACAATGAGCAGTTCTTC; cdr3_aa: CAWEGAGKSSYNEQFF
v_call: TRBV15; cdr3_length: 13; d_call: -; j_call: TRBJ1-1; clone_size: few; cdr3_nt: TGTGCCACCAGCAGGGAATCCGGCACTGAAGCTTTCTTT; cdr3_aa: CATSRESGTEAFF
v_call: TRBV25-1; cdr3_length: 17; d_call: TRBD1; j_call: TRBJ1-4; clone_size: many; cdr3_nt: TGTGCCAGCAGTGCACGTTCGGGGACAGGGCCGAATGAAAAACTGTTTTTT; cdr3_aa: CASSARSGTGPNEKLFF
v_call: TRBV19; cdr3_length: 13; d_call: -; j_call: TRBJ1-5; clone_size: -; cdr3_nt: TGTGCCAGTAGCGCCTATGATGGTCAGCCCCAGCATTTT; cdr3_aa: CASSAYDGQPQHF
v_call: TRBV9; cdr3_length: 16; d_call: TRBD2; j_call: TRBJ2-1; clone_size: -; cdr3_nt: TGTGCCAGCAGCACGATCGGGACTAGCGGCCAAAATGAGCAGTTCTTC; cdr3_aa: CASSTIGTSGQNEQFF
v_call: TRBV15; cdr3_length: 11; d_call: -; j_call: TRBJ2-7; clone_size: -; cdr3_nt: TGTGCCACCAGCAGAGATGGTTACCAGTACTTC; cdr3_aa: CATSRDGYQYF
v_call: TRBV6-1; cdr3_length: 16; d_call: -; j_call: TRBJ1-6; clone_size: -; cdr3_nt: TGTGCCAGCAGTGGGTCCGTTGGGAGGGCGGATTCACCCCTCCACTTT; cdr3_aa: CASSGSVGRADSPLHF
v_call: TRBV5-6; cdr3_length: 14; d_call: -; j_call: TRBJ1-5; clone_size: few; cdr3_nt: TGTGCCAGCAGCTCTGGGCGTGGCAATCAGCCCCAGCATTTT; cdr3_aa: CASSSGRGNQPQHF
v_call: TRBV5-4; cdr3_length: 13; d_call: TRBD1; j_call: TRBJ1-2; clone_size: -; cdr3_nt: TGTGCCAGCAGCTCCCGGGACAGGAATGGCTACACCTTC; cdr3_aa: CASSSRDRNGYTF
v_call: TRBV6-1; cdr3_length: 19; d_call: TRBD1; j_call: TRBJ1-5; clone_size: many; cdr3_nt: TGTGCCAGCAGCCAGGGGACAGGGGGATCCCGGCGGAGCAATCAGCCCCAGCATTTT; cdr3_aa: CASSQGTGGSRRSNQPQHF
v_call: TRBV6-1; cdr3_length: 19; d_call: TRBD1; j_call: TRBJ1-4; clone_size: -; cdr3_nt: TGTGCCAGCAGTCGCAAACTCCCGGGACAGGGACTGATTAATGAAAAACTGTTTTTT; cdr3_aa: CASSRKLPGQGLINEKLFF
v_call: TRBV19; cdr3_length: 14; d_call: TRBD1; j_call: TRBJ1-1; clone_size: -; cdr3_nt: TGTGCCAGTAGTATACAGGGGGCGAGAACTGAAGCTTTCTTT; cdr3_aa: CASSIQGARTEAFF
v_call: TRBV20-1; cdr3_length: 15; d_call: -; j_call: TRBJ2-2; clone_size: -; cdr3_nt: TGCAGTGCTAGGCGGCCGGGGGACAACACCGGGGAGCTGTTTTTT; cdr3_aa: CSARRPGDNTGELFF
v_call: TRBV19; cdr3_length: 16; d_call: -; j_call: TRBJ1-4; clone_size: -; cdr3_nt: TGTGCCAGTAGTATGGGGGGATACGGGACTAATGAAAAACTGTTTTTT; cdr3_aa: CASSMGGYGTNEKLFF
v_call: TRBV27; cdr3_length: 14; d_call: TRBD2; j_call: TRBJ2-1; clone_size: few; cdr3_nt: TGTGCCAGCAGACCGGGACTAGCGGACAATGAGCAGTTCTTC; cdr3_aa: CASRPGLADNEQFF
v_call: TRBV30; cdr3_length: 15; d_call: TRBD1; j_call: TRBJ1-2; clone_size: -; cdr3_nt: TGTGCCTGGGGAGATGGAGGACAGGCGATTTATGGCTACACCTTC; cdr3_aa: CAWGDGGQAIYGYTF
v_call: TRBV10-2; cdr3_length: 16; d_call: TRBD2; j_call: TRBJ2-5; clone_size: few; cdr3_nt: TGCGCCAGCAGTGAAAGAGTCGGACTAGCCCAAGAGACCCAGTACTTC; cdr3_aa: CASSERVGLAQETQYF
v_call: TRBV29-1; cdr3_length: 14; d_call: TRBD2; j_call: TRBJ2-1; clone_size: many; cdr3_nt: TGCAGCGTTGGGGTTAGCGGGAGACCCAATGAGCAGTTCTTC; cdr3_aa: CSVGVSGRPNEQFF
v_call: TRBV19; cdr3_length: 13; d_call: -; j_call: TRBJ1-6; clone_size: -; cdr3_nt: TGTGCCAGTAGGTTCAGCGGGGATTCACCCCTCCACTTT; cdr3_aa: CASRFSGDSPLHF
v_call: TRBV11-2; cdr3_length: 13; d_call: TRBD1; j_call: TRBJ1-1; clone_size: many; cdr3_nt: TGTGCCAGCAGCCACCCGACAGGGTTGAGGGCTTTCTTT; cdr3_aa: CASSHPTGLRAFF
v_call: TRBV11-2; cdr3_length: 17; d_call: -; j_call: TRBJ1-6; clone_size: -; cdr3_nt: TGTGCCAGCAGCTTAGATCGAGCGAGAGGATTTAATTCACCCCTCCACTTT; cdr3_aa: CASSLDRARGFNSPLHF